This TCR beta chain is drawn from a study of neurological immune-mediated disorders. The team produced cDNA through 5'RACE using 10-nucleotide random UMIs. TCRdb called the 5' RACE reads again in MiXCR, with one record for every CDR3 protein. The sample lists about 49,000 distinct CDR3 sequences; 7.5% to 9.5% were seen once. The time point denotes: longitudinal time-point 3. Blood bank volunteers in Maryland, USA, served as healthy controls. This clonotype was seen ten or more times. Trimming removed 3 bases from V and 2 bases from J, with 14 bases in between. CDR3 length: 15 amino acids. Germline CDR1 MNHNS, CDR2 SASEGT.

The rearrangement joins TRBV6-1 to TRBJ2-7; either TRBD1 or TRBD2 may supply D (5 bases each). This TCR came from a woman aged 40-49 years in good health. Sequencing used PBMCs. In DNA, the CDR3 is TGTGCCAGCAGTGATGGGGGTTGGCGGCCCTACGAGCAGTACTTC. Encoded protein: CASSDGGWRPYEQYF.